One sample yielded the 14 T cell receptor beta chains listed below, sequenced in a study of T cells in Graves' hyperthyroidism and ophthalmopathy. There were TCR beta CDR3 regions amplified from RNA transcripts. TCR CDR3 underwent first-round RT-PCR with the HTBI primer set. A single record per CDR3 protein comes from TCRdb applying MiXCR to the multiplex PCR reads. The repertoire consists of approximately 480,000 distinct CDR3 sequences, with about 20% occurring once and the leading ten covering more than 25%. The material sequenced was blood. The receptor set was obtained from a young man with Graves' hyperthyroidism.

This clonotype was observed at least ten times. The gene calls are TRBV2 and TRBJ1-1, with D possibly being TRBD1 (6 bases). V lost 2 bases to trimming and J lost 5 bases, with 6 bases between them. The CDR3 consists of 12 residues. Germline V gene data show CDR1 as SNHLY and CDR2 as FYNNEI. CDR3 sequence: CASSETGTEAFF. Written as DNA, the CDR3 is TGTGCCAGCAGTGAAACAGGGACTGAAGCTTTCTTT. The entire variable domain, with the rest obtained from reference TRBV2 and TRBJ1-1, is as follows: EPEVTQTPSHQVTQMGQEVILRCVPISNHLYFYWYRQILGQKVEFLVSFYNNEISEKSEIFDDQFSVERPDGSNFTLKIRSTKLEDSAMYFCASSETGTEAFFGQGTRLTVV.

This clonotype has ten or more counts. The chain has TRBV2 and TRBJ1-5; perhaps TRBD1 as D (5 bases). The CDR3 loop spans 13 amino acids. V gave up 7 bases and J gave up 6 bases, with 13 bases separating them. CDR1 and CDR2 (germline): SNHLY, FYNNEI. The CDR3 region is CASNVGGSQPQHF. The CDR3 bases are TGTGCCAGCAATGTTGGGGGGTCTCAGCCCCAGCATTTT.

This clonotype was seen repeatedly, ten times or more. The V call is TRBV28, the J call TRBJ1-5; D gene unclear. Trimming took 3 bases from V and 4 from J, leaving 10 bases between them. The CDR3 sequence is 14 residues long. Germline values: CDR1 MDHEN, CDR2 SYDVKM. CDR3 residues: CASSLGSLNQPQHF. CDR3 DNA: TGTGCCAGCAGTTTGGGCAGCCTAAATCAGCCCCAGCATTTT.

This clonotype has a count of ten or more. V usage is TRBV6-1 and J usage is TRBJ1-1; D possibly corresponds to TRBD1 (5 bases). The CDR3 runs 12 residues. CDR1 and CDR2 (germline): MNHNS, SASEGT. V was clipped by 8 bases and J by 6 bases, with 13 bases between them. CDR3 in DNA: TGTGCCAGCGGGATAAGGGGATCTGAAGCTTTCTTT. It yields the protein CASGIRGSEAFF.

This clonotype was picked up many times. The chain links TRBV12-3 or TRBV12-4 to TRBJ1-1; D ambiguous. This CDR3 is built from 15 residues. The V end was cut by 4 bases, the J end by 4 bases, with 16 bases between. Written as DNA, the CDR3 is TGTGCCAGCAGTTCTGACGGACTGCGCGGCACTGAAGCTTTCTTT. Translation gives CASSSDGLRGTEAFF.

V is TRBV11-2 and J is TRBJ2-5, with a weak D call TRBD1 (6 bases). CDR3 length: 16 residues. CDR1 SGHAT and CDR2 FQNNGV come from the germline V gene. V lost 0 bases and J 1 base, leaving 12 bases between the germline ends. The CDR3 DNA is TGTGCCAGCAGCTTAGATCTTTGGGACACCCAAGAGACCCAGTACTTC. This encodes CASSLDLWDTQETQYF.

In its sample, this clonotype was seen many times. This chain uses TRBV12-3 or TRBV12-4 with TRBJ2-7; D may be TRBD1 (5 bases). The CDR3 runs to 12 residues. The V gene lost 3 bases and the J gene lost 6 bases, with 9 bases spanning the gap. The CDR3 reads CASSFGGAEQYF. The CDR3 DNA is TGTGCCAGCAGTTTCGGTGGGGCCGAGCAGTACTTC.

This clonotype has a count of ten or more. The genes are TRBV7-9 and TRBJ2-7; D tentatively reads TRBD1 or TRBD2 (5 bases each). This CDR3 comprises 13 residues. Between the trimmed V and J ends, which lost 5 bases and 2 bases, there was a span of 10 bases. The germline V gene has CDR1 SEHNR and CDR2 FQNEAQ (reference sequence). CDR3 bases: TGTGCCAGCAGCAGGGACGTCACCTACGAGCAGTACTTC. It is translated as CASSRDVTYEQYF.

At least ten counts were recorded for this clonotype. V is TRBV12-3 or TRBV12-4 and J is TRBJ1-5; TRBD1 aligns across 7 bases. Trimming at V came to 6 bases and at J to 4 bases, leaving 9 bases not matched to a gene. The CDR3 loop spans 15 amino acids. CDR3 sequence reads: CASSHGDSLNQPQHF. The CDR3 DNA follows: TGTGCCAGCAGCCACGGGGACAGTCTAAATCAGCCCCAGCATTTT.

This clonotype has a handful of counts. This could be a read error, since a much larger clone is one nucleotide away. This sequence joins TRBV13 and TRBJ1-1; D remains ambiguous. Per germline, CDR1 PRHDT and CDR2 FYEKMQ (reference sequence). CDR3 length equals 13 residues. This chain's CDR3 is CASSLTKVGEACF. The CDR3 DNA follows: TGTGCCAGCAGCTTGACCAAAGTAGGTGAAGCTTGCTTT.

This clonotype was counted many times. V gene TRBV14 combines with J gene TRBJ2-1; 9 bases line up with TRBD2. Germline loops: CDR1 SGHDN, CDR2 FVKESK. J gave up 3 bases and V 0 bases, and 9 bases lay outside the gene matches. This CDR3 is built from 18 residues. The CDR3 DNA sequence: TGTGCCAGCAGCCAAGATCTTGGAGCGGGGGGTCTCTACAATGAGCAGTTCTTC. It translates to CASSQDLGAGGLYNEQFF.

Many counts were recorded for this clonotype. The J gene is TRBJ2-4, the V gene TRBV13; D remains unclear. With 2 bases removed from V and 4 bases from J, the gap between germline ends came to 6 bases. CDR1 PRHDT and CDR2 FYEKMQ come from the germline V gene (reference sequence). The CDR3 sequence is 13 residues long. CDR3 sequence: CASSLWGKNIQYF. As DNA, the CDR3 is TGTGCCAGCAGCTTATGGGGAAAAAACATTCAGTACTTC.

This clonotype occurred a few times. DNA of the CDR3: TGTGCCAGCAGCCGGACAGGGGGTATGGAGACCTACGAGCAGTACTTC. This gives the protein CASSRTGGMETYEQYF. The rearrangement links TRBV4-2 to TRBJ2-7; 10 bases align to TRBD1. The germline gives CDR1 LGHNA, CDR2 YNFKEQ. This CDR3 spans 16 amino acids. V trimming: 4 bases; J trimming: 2 bases; junction bases outside the gene matches: 8.

In its sample, this clonotype was seen many times. V and J are TRBV5-6 and TRBJ1-1; possible D gene TRBD1, 6 bases. The CDR3 has 14 residues. Germline V gene data show CDR1 as SGHDT and CDR2 as YYEEEE. Trimming took 1 base from V and 3 from J, leaving 10 bases between them. CDR3 DNA sequence: TGTGCCAGCAGCTTGACAGGGAGGGACACTGAAGCTTTCTTT. This gives the protein CASSLTGRDTEAFF.